A single sample is the source of the 15 T cell receptor beta chains below, sequenced in a study of cytomegalovirus exposure and HLA in healthy donors. PCR was performed using 60 Vbeta and 13 Jbeta primers. Clones were read by immunoSEQ multiplex PCR, and TCRdb kept only the in-frame ones, dropping some. Of fewer than 120,000 clones listed, around three quarters are singletons. Material for sequencing was PBMCs. The source is a woman aged 25 to 39 in good health and CMV-seronegative.

This chain links TRBV4-3 with TRBJ2-3; 7 nucleotides agree with TRBD2. CDR3 length: 13 residues. J was trimmed by 6 bases and V by 3 bases; bases with no gene match: 3. Germline V gene data show CDR1 as LGHNA and CDR2 as YSLEER. CDR3 residues: CASSQLGGDTQYF. The CDR3 DNA reads as TGCGCCAGCAGCCAGCTGGGGGGGGATACGCAGTATTTT.

This clone was observed a single time. The chain couples TRBV6-5 to TRBJ1-6; unclear D gene. The V gene lost 1 base and the J gene lost 8 bases, with 15 bases spanning the gap. The CDR3 consists of 16 residues. The germline gives CDR1 MNHEY, CDR2 SVGAGI. The CDR3 here is CASSYLGGPGHSPLHF. CDR3 coding DNA: TGTGCCAGCAGTTACTTAGGAGGGCCTGGTCATTCACCCCTCCACTTT.

The chain carries TRBV4-2 and TRBJ2-1; D is perhaps TRBD2 (6 bases). From germline, CDR1 is LGHNA and CDR2 YNFKEQ. Trimming shortened V by 0 bases and J by 8 bases, and 14 bases separated the two germline ends. This CDR3 has 15 residues. This chain's CDR3 is CASSQEPGGPHEQFF. The CDR3 DNA follows: TGTGCCAGCAGCCAAGAGCCAGGAGGGCCGCATGAGCAGTTCTTC.

The chain has TRBV28 and TRBJ1-4; D is perhaps TRBD1 (5 bases). The CDR3 contains 14 residues. Germline V gene data show CDR1 as MDHEN and CDR2 as SYDVKM. V was trimmed by 4 bases and J by 8 bases, leaving 14 bases between them. CDR3: CASSYVAWGEKLFF. The CDR3 DNA reads TGTGCCAGCAGTTACGTGGCCTGGGGCGAAAAACTGTTTTTT.

The V gene is TRBV7-6, the J gene TRBJ2-3; a possible D gene is TRBD1 (5 bases). CDR3 size: 17 residues. Trimming shortened V by 1 base and J by 2 bases, and 16 bases separated the two germline ends. CDR1 and CDR2 from the germline V gene are SGHVS and FNYEAQ. Here the CDR3 DNA reads TGTGCCAGCAGCTTAGTAGGTGGCAGGGCACCCACAGATACGCAGTATTTT. Residues: CASSLVGGRAPTDTQYF.

This clone was counted between two and nine times. V and J are TRBV7-9 and TRBJ1-1; D might be TRBD1 (5 bases). This CDR3 has 15 residues. Germline V gene lookup returns CDR1 SEHNR and CDR2 FQNEAQ (reference sequence). V shed 6 bases and J shed 1 base, with 15 bases lying between them. The CDR3 DNA follows: TGTGCCAGCAGTTCTATCGGGGGATGGAACACTGAAGCTTTCTTT. It yields the protein CASSSIGGWNTEAFF.

The chain carries TRBV4-1 and TRBJ2-1; 8 bases are a match to TRBD2. The junction had 17 bases not matched to a gene; V was cut back by 8 bases and J by 8 bases. In germline, CDR1 is MGHRA, CDR2 YSYEKL. This CDR3 region has 16 residues. CDR3 protein: CASGKTRTSPRDEQFF. CDR3 DNA sequence: TGCGCCAGCGGCAAAACCCGGACTAGCCCTAGGGATGAGCAGTTCTTC.

This clone is a singleton in its sample. The CDR3 coding sequence is TGTGCCAGCAGCCCGGGACAGGGGGATAACACTGAAGCTTTCTTT. Residues: CASSPGQGDNTEAFF. The genes are TRBV11-3 and TRBJ1-1, with TRBD1 matching 11 bases. Germline CDR1 reads SGHNT; CDR2 reads YENEEA. The CDR3 totals 15 residues. Unmatched junction bases numbered 4, after V lost 5 bases and J lost 2 bases.

This clone turned up a few times. The gene calls are TRBV7-2 and TRBJ2-5, with D perhaps matching TRBD1 (6 bases). V was trimmed by 5 bases and J by 1 base, leaving 14 bases between them. The CDR3 runs to 15 residues. Germline assignment: CDR1 SGHTA and CDR2 FQGNSA. The CDR3 sequence: CASSSRRTVQETQYF. The DNA of the CDR3 is TGTGCCAGCAGCAGTAGAAGGACAGTCCAAGAGACCCAGTACTTC. The full variable domain, rest sourced from reference TRBV7-2 and TRBJ2-5, is GAGVSQSPSNKVTEKGKDVELRCDPISGHTALYWYRQSLGQGLEFLIYFQGNSAPDKSGLPSDRFSAERTGGSVSTLTIQRTQQEDSAVYLCASSSRRTVQETQYFGPGTRLLVL.

V gene TRBV4-1 combines with J gene TRBJ1-2; D unclear. The CDR3 consists of 14 residues. V lost 1 base, J lost 4 bases, and 10 bases lay in between. Germline CDR1 reads MGHRA; CDR2 reads YSYEKL. CDR3 sequence reads: CASSQVEGVYGYTF. For the CDR3, the DNA is TGCGCCAGCAGCCAAGTCGAGGGAGTCTATGGCTACACCTTC.

J is TRBJ2-5 and V is TRBV11-2; 7 nucleotides match TRBD1. This CDR3 comprises 16 residues. J was trimmed by 7 bases and V by 3 bases; bases with no gene match: 14. Germline loops: CDR1 SGHAT, CDR2 FQNNGV. This CDR3 reads CASSFLPPQGMGTQYF. CDR3 nucleotide sequence: TGTGCCAGCAGCTTTCTGCCCCCACAGGGGATGGGGACCCAGTACTTC.

The genes are TRBV19 and TRBJ2-7, with D possibly TRBD2 on 5 matching bases. Germline lookup yields CDR1 LNHDA and CDR2 SQIVND (reference sequence). V was clipped by 6 bases and J by 3 bases, with 6 bases between them. This CDR3 is built from 11 residues. CDR3 nucleotides: TGTGCCAGTAGCGACTACTACGAGCAGTACTTC. Protein: CASSDYYEQYF.

The V call is TRBV4-2, the J call TRBJ1-5; D call uncertain. This CDR3 has 14 amino acids. V shed 0 bases and J shed 4 bases, with 7 bases lying between them. Germline loops: CDR1 LGHNA, CDR2 YNFKEQ. CDR3 region: CASSQETQNQPQHF. Written as DNA, the CDR3 is TGTGCCAGCAGCCAAGAGACACAGAATCAGCCCCAGCATTTT.

Only a few counts were recorded for this clone. The genes are TRBV5-1 and TRBJ1-5; 9 nucleotides agree with TRBD1. The CDR3 extends over 15 amino acids. The germline gives CDR1 SGHRS, CDR2 YFSETQ. V dropped 3 bases and J dropped 7; count of bases not matched to a gene: 8. The CDR3 is CASSWGTGIGQPQHF. The CDR3 DNA reads as TGCGCCAGCAGCTGGGGGACAGGGATAGGACAGCCCCAGCATTTT. Complete variable domain (other parts from reference TRBV5-1 and TRBJ1-5): KAGVTQTPRYLIKTRGQQVTLSCSPISGHRSVSWYQQTPGQGLQFLFEYFSETQRNKGNFPGRFSGRQFSNSRSEMNVSTLELGDSALYLCASSWGTGIGQPQHFGDGTRLSIL.

This clone has only a few counts. The chain links TRBV9 to TRBJ1-1, with D possibly matching TRBD1 (5 bases). Trimming cost V 3 bases and J 4 bases, with 28 bases left between them. The germline V gene has CDR1 SGDLS and CDR2 YYNGEE. CDR3 size: 19 residues. The CDR3 region has the DNA TGTGCCAGCAGCGAGAGTGGTGGTTTTGGGGACGGCGGGAGCACTGAAGCTTTCTTT. Translated: CASSESGGFGDGGSTEAFF.